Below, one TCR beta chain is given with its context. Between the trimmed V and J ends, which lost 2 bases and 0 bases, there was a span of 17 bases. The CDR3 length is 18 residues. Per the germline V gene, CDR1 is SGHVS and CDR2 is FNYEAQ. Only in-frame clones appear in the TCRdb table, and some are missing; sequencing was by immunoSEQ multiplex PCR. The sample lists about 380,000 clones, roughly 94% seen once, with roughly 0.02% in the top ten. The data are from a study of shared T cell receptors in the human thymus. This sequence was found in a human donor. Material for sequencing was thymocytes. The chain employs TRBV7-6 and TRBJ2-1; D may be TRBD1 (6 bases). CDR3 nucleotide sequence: TGTGCCAGCAGCTTACCCCGGGACACTCCGAGCTCCTACAATGAGCAGTTCTTC. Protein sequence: CASSLPRDTPSSYNEQFF. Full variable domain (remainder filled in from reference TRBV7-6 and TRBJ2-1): GAGVSQSPRYKVTKRGQDVALRCDPISGHVSLYWYRQALGQGPEFLTYFNYEAQQDKSGLPNDRFSAERPEGSISTLTIQRTEQRDSAMYRCASSLPRDTPSSYNEQFFGPGTRLTVL.